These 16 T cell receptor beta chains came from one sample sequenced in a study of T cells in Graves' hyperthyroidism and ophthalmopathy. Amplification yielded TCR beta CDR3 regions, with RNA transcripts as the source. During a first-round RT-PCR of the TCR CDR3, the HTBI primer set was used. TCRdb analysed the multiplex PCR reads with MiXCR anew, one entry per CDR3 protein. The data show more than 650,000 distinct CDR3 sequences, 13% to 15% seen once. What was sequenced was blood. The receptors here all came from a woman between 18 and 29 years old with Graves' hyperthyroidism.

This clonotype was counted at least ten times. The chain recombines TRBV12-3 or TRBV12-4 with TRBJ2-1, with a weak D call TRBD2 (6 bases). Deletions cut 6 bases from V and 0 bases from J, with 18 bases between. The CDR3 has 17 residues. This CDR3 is CASRSTRDWSSYNEQFF. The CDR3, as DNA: TGTGCCAGCAGATCCACACGGGACTGGAGCTCCTACAATGAGCAGTTCTTC.

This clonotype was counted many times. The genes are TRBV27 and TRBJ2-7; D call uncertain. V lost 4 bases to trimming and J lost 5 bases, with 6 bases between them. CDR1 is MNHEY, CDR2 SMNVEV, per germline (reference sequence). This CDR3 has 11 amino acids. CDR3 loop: CASSSVHEQYF. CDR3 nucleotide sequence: TGTGCCAGCAGTTCGGTGCACGAGCAGTACTTC.

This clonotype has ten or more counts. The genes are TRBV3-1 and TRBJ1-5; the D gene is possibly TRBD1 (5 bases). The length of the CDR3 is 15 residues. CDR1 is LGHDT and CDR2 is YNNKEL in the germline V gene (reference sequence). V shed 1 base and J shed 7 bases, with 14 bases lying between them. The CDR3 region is CASSQALGLGQPQHF. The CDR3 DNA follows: TGTGCCAGCAGCCAAGCTCTGGGACTAGGGCAGCCCCAGCATTTT.

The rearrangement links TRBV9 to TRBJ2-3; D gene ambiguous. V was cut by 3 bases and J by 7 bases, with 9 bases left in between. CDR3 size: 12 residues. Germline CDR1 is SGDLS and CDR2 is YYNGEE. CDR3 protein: CASSEDPHTQYF. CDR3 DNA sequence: TGTGCCAGCAGCGAGGATCCTCATACGCAGTATTTT.

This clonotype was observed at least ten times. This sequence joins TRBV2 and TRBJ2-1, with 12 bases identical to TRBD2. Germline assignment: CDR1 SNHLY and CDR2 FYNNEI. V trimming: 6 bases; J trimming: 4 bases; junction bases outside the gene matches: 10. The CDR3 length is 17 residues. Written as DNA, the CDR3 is TGTGCCAGCAGCGTCAAGACTAGCGGGAGATCTTACAATGAGCAGTTCTTC. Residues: CASSVKTSGRSYNEQFF.

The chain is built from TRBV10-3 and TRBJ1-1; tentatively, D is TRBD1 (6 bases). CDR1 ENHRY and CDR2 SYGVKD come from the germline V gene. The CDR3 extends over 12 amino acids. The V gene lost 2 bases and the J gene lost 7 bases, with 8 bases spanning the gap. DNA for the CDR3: TGTGCCATCAGTGAGAACAGGGATGAAGCTTTCTTT. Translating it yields CAISENRDEAFF.

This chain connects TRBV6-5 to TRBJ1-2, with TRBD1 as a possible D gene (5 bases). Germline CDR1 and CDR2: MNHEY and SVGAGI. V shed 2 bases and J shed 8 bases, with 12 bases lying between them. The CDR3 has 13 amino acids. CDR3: CASSYSQGRGYTF. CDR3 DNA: TGTGCCAGCAGTTACAGCCAGGGTAGGGGCTACACCTTC.

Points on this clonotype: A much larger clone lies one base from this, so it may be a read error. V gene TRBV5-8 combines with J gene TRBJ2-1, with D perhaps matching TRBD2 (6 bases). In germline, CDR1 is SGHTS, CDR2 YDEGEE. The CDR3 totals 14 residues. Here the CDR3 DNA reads TGCGCCAGCAGCTTGTTAGCGGTATACAATGGGCAGTTCTTC. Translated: CASSLLAVYNGQFF.

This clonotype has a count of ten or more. CDR3 DNA sequence: TGTGCCAGCAGCTTAGAGGAACGGGGGAGCTCCTACGAGCAGTACTTC. Translating it yields CASSLEERGSSYEQYF. The chain uses TRBV7-8 and TRBJ2-7, with a possible D match to TRBD2 (6 bases). CDR1 is SGHVS and CDR2 is FQNEAQ in the germline V gene. This CDR3 spans 16 amino acids. Trimming pared 1 base from V and 0 bases from J, leaving 13 bases between.

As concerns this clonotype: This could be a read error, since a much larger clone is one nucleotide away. CDR3 region: CAGSRRTLNQQFF. The CDR3 DNA reads as TGTGCCGGCAGCCGCCGGACCCTAAACCAGCAGTTCTTC. The chain is built from TRBV3-1 and TRBJ2-1; D not resolved. Germline values: CDR1 LGHDT, CDR2 YNNKEL (reference sequence). This CDR3 is built from 13 residues.

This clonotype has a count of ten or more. The CDR3 loop reads CASSQAGGAGTEAFF. DNA of the CDR3: TGTGCCAGCAGTCAGGCGGGGGGCGCGGGCACTGAAGCTTTCTTT. This chain joins TRBV25-1 and TRBJ1-1; maybe TRBD1 (6 bases). This CDR3 is built from 15 residues. V lost 5 bases and J 4 bases, leaving 17 bases between the germline ends. Germline assignment: CDR1 MGHDK and CDR2 SYGVNS.

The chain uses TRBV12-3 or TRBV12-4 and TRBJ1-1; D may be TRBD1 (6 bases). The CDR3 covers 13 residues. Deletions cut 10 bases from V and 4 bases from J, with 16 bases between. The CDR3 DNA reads TGTGCCATCACACAGGGTTCGACCACTGAAGCTTTCTTT. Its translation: CAITQGSTTEAFF.

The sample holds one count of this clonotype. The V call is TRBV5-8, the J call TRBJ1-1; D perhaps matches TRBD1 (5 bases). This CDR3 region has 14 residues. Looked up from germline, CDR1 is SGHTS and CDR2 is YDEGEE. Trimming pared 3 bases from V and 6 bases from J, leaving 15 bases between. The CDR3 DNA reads TGTGCCAGCAGCTGGGGACCCAGCGGGGCTGAAGCTTTCTTT. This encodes CASSWGPSGAEAFF.

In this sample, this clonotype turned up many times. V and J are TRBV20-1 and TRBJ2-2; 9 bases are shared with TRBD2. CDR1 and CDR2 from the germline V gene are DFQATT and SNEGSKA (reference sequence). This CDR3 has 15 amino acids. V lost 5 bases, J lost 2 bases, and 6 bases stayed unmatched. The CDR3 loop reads CSAPNSGRNTGELFF. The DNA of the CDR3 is TGCAGTGCTCCTAATAGCGGGAGAAACACCGGGGAGCTGTTTTTT.

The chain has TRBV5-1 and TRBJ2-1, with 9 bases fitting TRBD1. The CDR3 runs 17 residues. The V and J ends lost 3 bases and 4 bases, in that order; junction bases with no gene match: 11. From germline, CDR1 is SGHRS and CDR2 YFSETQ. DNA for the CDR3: TGCGCCAGCAGCTCCCTCCCTGGACAGGGGCAATACAATGAGCAGTTCTTC. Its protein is CASSSLPGQGQYNEQFF.

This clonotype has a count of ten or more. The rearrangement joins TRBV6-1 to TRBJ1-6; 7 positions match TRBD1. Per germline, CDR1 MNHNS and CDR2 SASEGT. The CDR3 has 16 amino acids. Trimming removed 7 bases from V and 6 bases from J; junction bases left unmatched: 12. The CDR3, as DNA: TGTGCCAGCAACATCCCGCCGACAGGGCTTAATTCACCCCTCCACTTT. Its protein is CASNIPPTGLNSPLHF.